This T cell receptor beta chain derives from a study of cytomegalovirus exposure and HLA in healthy donors. A word on this clone: Its antigen is not known.

Use of 60 Vbeta and 13 Jbeta primers characterized the PCR. Repertoires were generated with immunoSEQ multiplex PCR, while TCRdb's copy carries only in-frame clones and drops some. The profile shows tens of thousands of clones, roughly 66% of them singletons. General observations from the study: Donors belonging to an Asian-associated ancestry cluster reportedly showed fewer N-insertions in productive TCRs than the roughly 700-donor mean, according to what a later analysis found. Follow-up analysis later connected one missense variant in DCLRE1C with trimming of TCR beta V- and J-genes. Accurate HLA-A and HLA-B prediction from TCR beta sequences was reported for most subjects. Several of the most significant clusters appeared linked to common viral pathogens, based on a later analysis.

The origin of this receptor is a man younger than 45 in good health and CMV-seronegative. Input material: PBMCs.

In DNA form, the CDR3 reads TGCGCCAGCAGCTTGCAGGGCGGGGGGAACACTGAAGCTTTCTTT. Translated, it gives CASSLQGGGNTEAFF. The V gene is TRBV5-1, the J gene TRBJ1-1; D perhaps matches TRBD1 (5 bases). There are 15 residues in the CDR3. V was shortened by 1 base and J by 1 base, with 11 bases between the two germline ends. Germline V gene lookup returns CDR1 SGHRS and CDR2 YFSETQ.